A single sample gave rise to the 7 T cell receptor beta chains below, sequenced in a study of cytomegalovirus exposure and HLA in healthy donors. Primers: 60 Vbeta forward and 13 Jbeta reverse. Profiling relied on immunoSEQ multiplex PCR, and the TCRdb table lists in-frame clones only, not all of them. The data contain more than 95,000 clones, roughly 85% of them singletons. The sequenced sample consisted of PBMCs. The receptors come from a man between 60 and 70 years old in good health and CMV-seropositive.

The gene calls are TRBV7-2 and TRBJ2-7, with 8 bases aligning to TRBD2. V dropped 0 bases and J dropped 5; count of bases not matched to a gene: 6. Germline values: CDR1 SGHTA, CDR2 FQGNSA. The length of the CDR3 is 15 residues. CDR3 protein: CASSLAVAGGHEQYF. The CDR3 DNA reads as TGTGCCAGCAGCTTAGCGGTGGCGGGGGGCCACGAGCAGTACTTC.

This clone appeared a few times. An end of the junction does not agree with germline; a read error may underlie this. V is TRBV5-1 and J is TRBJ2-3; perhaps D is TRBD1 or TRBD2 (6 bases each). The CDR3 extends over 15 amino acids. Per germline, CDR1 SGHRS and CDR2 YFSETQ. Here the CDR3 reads CASTLGGRRTDTQYF. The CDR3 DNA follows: TGCGCCAGCACCTTGGGGGGCCGGAGAACAGATACGCAGTATTTT.

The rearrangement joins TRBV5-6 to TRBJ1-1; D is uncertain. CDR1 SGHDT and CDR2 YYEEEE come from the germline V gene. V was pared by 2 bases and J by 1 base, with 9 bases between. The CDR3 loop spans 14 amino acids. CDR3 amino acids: CASSFMATNTEAFF. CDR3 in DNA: TGTGCCAGCAGCTTTATGGCCACGAACACTGAAGCTTTCTTT.

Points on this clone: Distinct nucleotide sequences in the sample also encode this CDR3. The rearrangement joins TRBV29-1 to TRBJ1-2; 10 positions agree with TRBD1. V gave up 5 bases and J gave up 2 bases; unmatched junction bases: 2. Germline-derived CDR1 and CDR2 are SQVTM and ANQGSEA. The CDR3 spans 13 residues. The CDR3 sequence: CSVRDRGNYGYTF. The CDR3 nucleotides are TGCAGCGTTCGGGACAGGGGAAACTATGGCTACACCTTC.

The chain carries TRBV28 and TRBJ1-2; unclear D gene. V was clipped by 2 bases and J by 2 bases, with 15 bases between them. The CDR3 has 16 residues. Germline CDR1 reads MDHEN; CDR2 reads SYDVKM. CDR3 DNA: TGTGCCAGCAGTTTAGTAGAAGTTATCGGGAACTATGGCTACACCTTC. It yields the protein CASSLVEVIGNYGYTF.

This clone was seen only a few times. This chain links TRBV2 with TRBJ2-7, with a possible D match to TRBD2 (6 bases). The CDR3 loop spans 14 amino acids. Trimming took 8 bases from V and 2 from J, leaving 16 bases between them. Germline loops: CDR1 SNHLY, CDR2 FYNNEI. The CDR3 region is CASRGLSTPYEQYF. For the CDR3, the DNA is TGTGCCAGCCGGGGACTTTCTACCCCCTACGAGCAGTACTTC.

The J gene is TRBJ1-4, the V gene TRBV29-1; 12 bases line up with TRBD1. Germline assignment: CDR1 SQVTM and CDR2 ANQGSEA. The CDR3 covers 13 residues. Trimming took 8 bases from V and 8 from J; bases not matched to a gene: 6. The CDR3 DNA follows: TGCAGCACAAGTGGGACAGGGGGCGAAAAACTGTTTTTT. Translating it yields CSTSGTGGEKLFF. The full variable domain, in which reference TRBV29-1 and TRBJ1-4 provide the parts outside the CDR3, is SAVISQKPSRDICQRGTSLTIQCQVDSQVTMMFWYRQQPGQSLTLIATANQGSEATYESGFVIDKFPISRPNLTFSTLTVSNMSPEDSSIYLCSTSGTGGEKLFFGSGTQLSVL.